Below, 15 T cell receptor beta chains from the same sample are listed, as sequenced in a study of cytomegalovirus exposure and HLA in healthy donors. Data came from immunoSEQ multiplex PCR; TCRdb stores just in-frame clones and leaves some out. The table lists 120,000 or so clones, about 87% of them singletons. Sequences were obtained from PBMCs. The receptors shown here come from a woman between 18 and 29 years old in good health and CMV-seronegative.

The rearrangement links TRBV6-1 to TRBJ1-3; D possibly corresponds to TRBD1 (6 bases). The V gene lost 6 bases and the J gene lost 4 bases, with 16 bases spanning the gap. The CDR3 is 15 amino acids. Germline-derived CDR1 and CDR2 are MNHNS and SASEGT. For the CDR3, the DNA is TGTGCCAGCAGGCGGACAGAAATCTCAGGAAACACCATATATTTT. Translation gives CASRRTEISGNTIYF.

This clone appeared a single time. The chain has TRBV4-1 and TRBJ1-2, with D hard to call. The length of the CDR3 is 17 residues. Trimming removed 4 bases at V and 0 bases at J, with 18 bases between. Germline V gene sequence: CDR1 MGHRA, CDR2 YSYEKL. The CDR3 spells CASSPQIVLVANYGYTF. The CDR3, as DNA: TGCGCCAGCAGCCCCCAAATCGTACTGGTGGCTAACTATGGCTACACCTTC.

The chain recombines TRBV6-5 with TRBJ2-4; perhaps TRBD2 as D (5 bases). This CDR3 has 16 amino acids. Between the trimmed V and J ends, which lost 0 bases and 0 bases, there was a span of 9 bases. Germline V gene sequence: CDR1 MNHEY, CDR2 SVGAGI. The CDR3 DNA is TGTGCCAGCAGTTACTCGACCCGGGGAGCCAAAAACATTCAGTACTTC. Translation: CASSYSTRGAKNIQYF.

CDR3 sequence: CASSLGTGGGNQPQHF. CDR3 nucleotides: TGCGCCAGCAGCTTGGGGACCGGGGGTGGCAATCAGCCCCAGCATTTT. The genes are TRBV5-1 and TRBJ1-5, with D maybe TRBD1 (5 bases). The ends were cut back, 0 bases at V and 2 bases at J, with 12 bases in the middle. The V gene's germline CDR1 is SGHRS and CDR2 YFSETQ. The CDR3 is 16 amino acids.

The chain is built from TRBV4-3 and TRBJ2-6; D not certain. CDR3 length: 16 residues. From germline, CDR1 is LGHNA and CDR2 YSLEER. With 3 bases removed from V and 1 base from J, the gap between germline ends came to 10 bases. CDR3 protein: CASSHQVGSGANVLTF. CDR3 nucleotide sequence: TGCGCCAGCAGCCATCAAGTCGGGTCTGGGGCCAACGTCCTGACTTTC.

The chain is built from TRBV18 and TRBJ2-7; TRBD1 might be the D (5 bases). The V gene's germline CDR1 is KGHSH and CDR2 LQKENI. Trimming cost V 3 bases and J 0 bases, with 12 bases left between them. The CDR3 is 15 amino acids. CDR3: CASSPLTDSSYEQYF. Written as DNA, the CDR3 is TGTGCCAGCTCACCCCTGACTGACAGCTCCTACGAGCAGTACTTC.

CDR3 nucleotide sequence: TGTGCCAGCAGCCCAGTTGGGGGGTGGAGCACAGATACGCAGTATTTT. It translates to CASSPVGGWSTDTQYF. The chain combines TRBV11-2 with TRBJ2-3, with TRBD2 as a possible D gene (6 bases). CDR1 and CDR2 from the germline V gene are SGHAT and FQNNGV. The CDR3 has 16 amino acids. Trimming shortened V by 5 bases and J by 0 bases, and 15 bases separated the two germline ends.

This clone was counted once. This chain links TRBV29-1 with TRBJ1-2, with 9 positions matching TRBD1. CDR1 is SQVTM, CDR2 ANQGSEA, per germline. V was clipped by 7 bases and J by 5 bases; unmatched bases: 8. This CDR3 has 13 amino acids. CDR3: CSDMGQGRYGYTF. In DNA, the CDR3 is TGCAGCGACATGGGACAGGGACGATATGGCTACACCTTC.

This rearrangement joins TRBV7-8 to TRBJ1-4, with a possible D match to TRBD1 (5 bases). The ends were cut back, 5 bases at V and 0 bases at J, with 22 bases in the middle. In germline, CDR1 is SGHVS, CDR2 FQNEAQ. There are 19 residues in the CDR3. CDR3 amino acids: CASSVGTELGVATNEKLFF. The DNA for the CDR3 is TGTGCCAGCAGCGTAGGGACTGAGTTGGGCGTAGCAACTAATGAAAAACTGTTTTTT.

This clone came up once. This chain joins TRBV19 and TRBJ2-1; D possibly corresponds to TRBD2 (5 bases). This CDR3 region has 16 residues. Germline CDR1 LNHDA, CDR2 SQIVND (reference sequence). V was pared by 5 bases and J by 8 bases, with 22 bases between. CDR3 nucleotide sequence: TGTGCCAGTAGTGGAACGGGGAGAAAAAGTTCGGATGAGCAGTTCTTC. Amino acid sequence: CASSGTGRKSSDEQFF.

The chain has TRBV11-2 and TRBJ2-5; 9 positions match TRBD1. Trimming at V came to 5 bases and at J to 5 bases, leaving 9 bases not matched to a gene. This CDR3 comprises 15 residues. The germline V gene has CDR1 SGHAT and CDR2 FQNNGV. This CDR3 is CASSAAGTGLETQYF. The CDR3, as DNA: TGTGCCAGCAGCGCGGCGGGGACAGGGCTTGAGACCCAGTACTTC.

V is TRBV7-3 and J is TRBJ2-7; 7 bases are a match to TRBD1. The CDR3 has 13 amino acids. CDR1 and CDR2 from the germline V gene are SGHTA and FQGTGA. V was clipped by 5 bases and J by 5 bases; unmatched bases: 6. The CDR3 protein is CASSAQTGNEQYF. As DNA, the CDR3 is TGTGCCAGCAGCGCCCAGACAGGGAACGAGCAGTACTTC.

V usage is TRBV7-3 and J usage is TRBJ2-1; 7 bases agree with TRBD2. CDR3 length: 14 amino acids. Trimming at V came to 2 bases and at J to 7 bases, leaving 5 bases not matched to a gene. Germline V lookup: CDR1 SGHTA, CDR2 FQGTGA. CDR3 bases: TGTGCCAGCAGCTTAGGACCTAGCGGAAATGAGCAGTTCTTC. The encoded protein is CASSLGPSGNEQFF.

A single count supports this clone. The chain employs TRBV9 and TRBJ1-2; 9 bases line up with TRBD1. Germline CDR1 reads SGDLS; CDR2 reads YYNGEE. The trim removed 2 bases at V and 3 bases at J, leaving 5 bases unmatched. The CDR3 covers 15 residues. The CDR3 coding sequence is TGTGCCAGCAGCGTGGGGACAGGGCGGGACTATGGCTACACCTTC. Translation gives CASSVGTGRDYGYTF.

V and J are TRBV5-6 and TRBJ2-7; perhaps TRBD1 as D (6 bases). The CDR3 length is 16 residues. The germline V gene has CDR1 SGHDT and CDR2 YYEEEE. The ends were cut back, 4 bases at V and 3 bases at J, with 20 bases in the middle. The CDR3: CASSGIPGTPLYEQYF. The CDR3 DNA reads TGTGCCAGCAGCGGGATACCCGGGACACCTCTCTACGAGCAGTACTTC.